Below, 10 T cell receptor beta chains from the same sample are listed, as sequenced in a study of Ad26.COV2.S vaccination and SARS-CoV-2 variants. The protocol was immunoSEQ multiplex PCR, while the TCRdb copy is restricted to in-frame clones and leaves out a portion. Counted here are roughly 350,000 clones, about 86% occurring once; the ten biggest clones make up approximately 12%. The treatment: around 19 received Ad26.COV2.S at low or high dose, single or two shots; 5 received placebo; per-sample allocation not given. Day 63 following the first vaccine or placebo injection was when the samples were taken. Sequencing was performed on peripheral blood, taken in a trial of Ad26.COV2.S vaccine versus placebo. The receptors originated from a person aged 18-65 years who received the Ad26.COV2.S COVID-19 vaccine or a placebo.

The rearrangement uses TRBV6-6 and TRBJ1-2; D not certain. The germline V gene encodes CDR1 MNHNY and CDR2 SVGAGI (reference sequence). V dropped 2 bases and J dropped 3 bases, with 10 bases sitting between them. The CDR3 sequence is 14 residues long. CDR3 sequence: CASSYGSPYYGYTF. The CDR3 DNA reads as TGTGCCAGCAGTTACGGGTCCCCCTACTATGGCTACACCTTC.

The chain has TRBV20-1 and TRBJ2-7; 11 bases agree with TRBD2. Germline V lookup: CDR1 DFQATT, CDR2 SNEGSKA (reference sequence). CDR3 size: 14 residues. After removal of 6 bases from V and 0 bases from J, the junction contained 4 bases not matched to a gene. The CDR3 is CSASTSGSSYEQYF. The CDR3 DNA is TGCAGTGCAAGTACTAGCGGGAGCTCCTACGAGCAGTACTTC.

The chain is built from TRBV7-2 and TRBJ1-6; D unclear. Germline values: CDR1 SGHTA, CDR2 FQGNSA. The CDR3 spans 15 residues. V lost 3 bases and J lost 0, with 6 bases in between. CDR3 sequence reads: CASSFEYSYNSPLHF. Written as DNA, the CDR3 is TGTGCCAGCAGCTTCGAATACTCCTATAATTCACCCCTCCACTTT. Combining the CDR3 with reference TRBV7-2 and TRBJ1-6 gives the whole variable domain GAGVSQSPSNKVTEKGKDVELRCDPISGHTALYWYRQSLGQGLEFLIYFQGNSAPDKSGLPSDRFSAERTGGSVSTLTIQRTQQEDSAVYLCASSFEYSYNSPLHFGNGTRLTVT.

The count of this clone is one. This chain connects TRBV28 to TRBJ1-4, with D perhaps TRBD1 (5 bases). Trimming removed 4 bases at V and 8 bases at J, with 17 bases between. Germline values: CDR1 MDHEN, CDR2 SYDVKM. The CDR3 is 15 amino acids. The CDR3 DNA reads TGTGCCAGCAGTTCCTCAGGGTTTGGACGCGAAAAACTGTTTTTT. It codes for CASSSSGFGREKLFF.

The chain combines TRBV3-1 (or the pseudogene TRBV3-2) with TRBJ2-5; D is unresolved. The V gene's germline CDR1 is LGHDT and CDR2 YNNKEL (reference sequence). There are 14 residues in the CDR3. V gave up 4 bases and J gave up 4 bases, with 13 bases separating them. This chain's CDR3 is CASSLRKPGETQYF. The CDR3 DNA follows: TGTGCCAGCAGCCTCCGGAAGCCGGGAGAGACCCAGTACTTC.

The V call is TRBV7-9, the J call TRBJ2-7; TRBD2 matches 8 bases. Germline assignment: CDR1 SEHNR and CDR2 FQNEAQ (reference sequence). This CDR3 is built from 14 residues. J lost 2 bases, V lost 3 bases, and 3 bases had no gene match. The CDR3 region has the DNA TGTGCCAGCAGCTTTGGAGCGGGGGCCTACGAGCAGTACTTC. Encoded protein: CASSFGAGAYEQYF.

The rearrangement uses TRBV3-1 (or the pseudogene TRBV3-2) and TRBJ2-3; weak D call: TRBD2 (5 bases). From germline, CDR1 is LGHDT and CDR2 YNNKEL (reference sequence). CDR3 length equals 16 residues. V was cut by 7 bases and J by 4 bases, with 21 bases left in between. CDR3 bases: TGTGCCAGCACGTCCTCGTCGGGGTTTGGCGCAGATACGCAGTATTTT. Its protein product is CASTSSSGFGADTQYF.

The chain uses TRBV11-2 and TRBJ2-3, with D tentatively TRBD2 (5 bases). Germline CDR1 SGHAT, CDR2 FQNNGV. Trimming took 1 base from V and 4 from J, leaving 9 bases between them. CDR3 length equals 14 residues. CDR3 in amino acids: CASSLGRFADTQYF. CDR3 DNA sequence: TGTGCCAGCAGCTTAGGGAGGTTCGCAGATACGCAGTATTTT.

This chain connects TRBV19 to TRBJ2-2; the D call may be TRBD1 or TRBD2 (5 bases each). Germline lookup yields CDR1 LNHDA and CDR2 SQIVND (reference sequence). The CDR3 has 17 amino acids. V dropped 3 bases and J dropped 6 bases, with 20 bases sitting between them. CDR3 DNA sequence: TGTGCCAGTAGTATCGCACTAGGCCAGGGTGGACCCGGGGAGCTGTTTTTT. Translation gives CASSIALGQGGPGELFF.

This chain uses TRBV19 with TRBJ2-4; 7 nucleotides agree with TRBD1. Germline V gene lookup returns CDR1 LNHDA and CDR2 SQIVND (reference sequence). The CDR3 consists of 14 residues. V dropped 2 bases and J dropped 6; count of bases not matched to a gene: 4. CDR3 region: CASSIPGQLNIQYF. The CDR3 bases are TGTGCCAGTAGTATACCGGGACAGCTAAACATTCAGTACTTC.